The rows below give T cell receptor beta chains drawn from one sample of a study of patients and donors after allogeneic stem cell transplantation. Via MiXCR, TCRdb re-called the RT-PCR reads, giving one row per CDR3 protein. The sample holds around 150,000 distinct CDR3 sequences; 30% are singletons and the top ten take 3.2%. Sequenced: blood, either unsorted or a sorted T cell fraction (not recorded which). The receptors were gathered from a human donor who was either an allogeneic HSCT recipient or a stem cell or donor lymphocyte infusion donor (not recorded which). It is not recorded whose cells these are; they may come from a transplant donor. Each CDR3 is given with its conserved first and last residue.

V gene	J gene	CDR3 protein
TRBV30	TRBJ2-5	CAWRGPGYQETQYF
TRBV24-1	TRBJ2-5	CATSDPGQGLGETQYF
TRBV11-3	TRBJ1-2	CASSTSSGGRQGYGYTF
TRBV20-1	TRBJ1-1	CSARDLRGGTEAFF
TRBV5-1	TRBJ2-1	CASSPSRVEGQFF
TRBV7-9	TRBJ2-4	CASSLTGQVGKNIQYF
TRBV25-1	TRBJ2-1	CASSGLAGDEQFF
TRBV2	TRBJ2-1	CATSRGLAGGNNEQFF
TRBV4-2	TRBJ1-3	CASSGTGLGNTIYF
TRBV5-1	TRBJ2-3	CASSTGQRKRTDTQYF
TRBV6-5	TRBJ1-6	CASSRTHREGSPLHF
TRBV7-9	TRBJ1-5	CASSSSYQPQHF
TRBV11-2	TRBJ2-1	CASSLYPGRYNEQFF
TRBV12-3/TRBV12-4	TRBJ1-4	CASRRQGEEKLFF
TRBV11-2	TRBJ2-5	CASSLSLAGETQYF
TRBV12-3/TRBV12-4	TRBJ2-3	CATNPTDTQYF